One and the same sample provided the 21 T cell receptor beta chains below, sequenced in a study of blood T cell repertoires in COVID-19. The repertoire was sequenced with immunoSEQ multiplex PCR; TCRdb's copy has only in-frame clones and lacks some. The profile shows about 190,000 clones, around three quarters of them singletons. Sequenced input: PBMCs or T cells enriched from blood (not recorded which). These receptors were obtained from a woman between 50 and 59 years old with acute COVID-19.

This clone appeared a single time. The chain combines TRBV28 with TRBJ1-2; 8 bases align to TRBD1. The junction had 3 bases not matched to a gene; V was cut back by 10 bases and J by 8 bases. Per the germline V gene, CDR1 is MDHEN and CDR2 is SYDVKM. The CDR3 spans 10 residues. Written as DNA, the CDR3 is TGTGCCACCAGGGGGCGCGGCTACACCTTC. Amino acids: CATRGRGYTF.

The chain combines TRBV3-1 (or the pseudogene TRBV3-2) with TRBJ1-6, with D unclear. Per germline, CDR1 LGHDT and CDR2 YNNKEL (reference sequence). Trimming took off 4 bases at V and 8 bases at J, with 15 bases between the two ends. This CDR3 is built from 15 residues. Written as DNA, the CDR3 is TGTGCCAGCAGCCGAGGGTTTGTGGACCATTCACCCCTCCACTTT. Translation: CASSRGFVDHSPLHF.

The chain recombines TRBV6-6 with TRBJ1-1; 8 positions match TRBD1. V was clipped by 6 bases and J by 1 base; unmatched bases: 4. The CDR3 has 14 residues. Germline V gives CDR1 MNHNY, CDR2 SVGAGI (reference sequence). The CDR3 spells CASRGDRGNTEAFF. The CDR3 DNA is TGTGCCAGCAGGGGTGACAGGGGGAACACTGAAGCTTTCTTT.

This clone was seen a few times. The chain joins TRBV7-9 to TRBJ1-2; D remains ambiguous. Germline V CDR1 and CDR2: SEHNR, FQNEAQ (reference sequence). This CDR3 contains 12 residues. Trimming removed 5 bases from V and 8 bases from J, with 12 bases in between. The CDR3 reads CASSAGLRGYTF. The CDR3 DNA sequence: TGTGCCAGCAGCGCCGGTTTGAGGGGCTACACCTTC. The full variable domain, its missing parts supplied by reference TRBV7-9 and TRBJ1-2, is DTGVSQNPRHKITKRGQNVTFRCDPISEHNRLYWYRQTLGQGPEFLTYFQNEAQLEKSRLLSDRFSAERPKGSFSTLEIQRTEQGDSAMYLCASSAGLRGYTFGSGTRLTVV.

For the CDR3, the DNA is TGTGCCAGCAGCCAAGACGGGACAGGGTCTAGAGCTTTCTTT. Amino acids: CASSQDGTGSRAFF. The V gene is TRBV3-1 (or the pseudogene TRBV3-2), the J gene TRBJ1-1; 9 bases are shared with TRBD1. Germline V CDR1 and CDR2: LGHDT, YNNKEL (reference sequence). V lost 0 bases to trimming and J lost 10 bases; unmatched junction nucleotides: 6. The CDR3 length is 14 residues.

The sample holds one count of this clone. The chain employs TRBV7-2 and TRBJ1-6; tentative D call: TRBD1 (6 bases). Trimming cost V 2 bases and J 6 bases, with 17 bases left between them. The CDR3 is 17 amino acids. Germline CDR1 reads SGHTA; CDR2 reads FQGNSA. CDR3 residues: CASSLTGRGGGNSPLHF. The CDR3 DNA reads TGTGCCAGCAGCTTAACCGGGCGTGGGGGCGGTAATTCACCCCTCCACTTT.

This chain joins TRBV19 and TRBJ1-5, with 8 bases that match TRBD1. The CDR3 spans 14 residues. The germline gives CDR1 LNHDA, CDR2 SQIVND (reference sequence). The trim removed 7 bases at V and 2 bases at J, leaving 4 bases unmatched. CDR3 in amino acids: CASTDRGGNQPQHF. The CDR3 DNA sequence: TGTGCCAGTACCGACAGGGGTGGCAATCAGCCCCAGCATTTT.

The DNA of the CDR3 is TGTGCCAGCAGAACTCTCACTGAAGCTTTCTTT. Protein product: CASRTLTEAFF. The chain recombines TRBV27 with TRBJ1-1; D gene ambiguous. Per the germline V gene, CDR1 is MNHEY and CDR2 is SMNVEV (reference sequence). This CDR3 is built from 11 residues. The ends were cut back, 6 bases at V and 4 bases at J, with 6 bases in the middle.

The genes are TRBV27 and TRBJ2-7, with no clear D. V lost 7 bases to trimming and J lost 0 bases, with 13 bases between them. The CDR3 totals 14 residues. Germline V gene lookup returns CDR1 MNHEY and CDR2 SMNVEV (reference sequence). The CDR3 reads CASKWPSRSYEQYV. CDR3 coding DNA: TGTGCCAGCAAGTGGCCATCCCGCTCCTACGAGCAGTACGTC.

The V and J genes are TRBV10-1 and TRBJ1-1; D unresolved. Germline CDR1 reads WNHNN; CDR2 reads SYGVQD (reference sequence). The V end lost 2 bases, the J end lost 8 bases, and 12 bases lay between the germline ends. The CDR3 extends over 13 amino acids. The CDR3 here is CASSEELAAEAFF. CDR3 nucleotides: TGCGCCAGCAGTGAGGAGTTGGCGGCCGAAGCTTTCTTT.

This chain uses TRBV10-1 with TRBJ2-5; TRBD1 might be the D (6 bases). This CDR3 contains 15 residues. CDR1 is WNHNN, CDR2 SYGVQD, per germline (reference sequence). Trimming shortened V by 4 bases and J by 5 bases, and 17 bases separated the two germline ends. CDR3: CASSGGQTVGETQYF. DNA for the CDR3: TGCGCCAGCAGTGGGGGACAAACGGTCGGCGAGACCCAGTACTTC.

J is TRBJ1-5 and V is TRBV19, with TRBD1 matching over 8 bases. The CDR3 length is 16 residues. Germline V gene sequence: CDR1 LNHDA, CDR2 SQIVND (reference sequence). V was clipped by 7 bases and J by 6 bases; unmatched bases: 14. The CDR3 region is CASTPALGQGSQPQHF. CDR3 nucleotide sequence: TGTGCCAGTACCCCCGCGCTAGGACAGGGTTCTCAGCCCCAGCATTTT. Full variable domain (rest looked up from reference TRBV19 and TRBJ1-5): DGGITQSPKYLFRKEGQNVTLSCEQNLNHDAMYWYRQDPGQGLRLIYYSQIVNDFQKGDIAEGYSVSREKKESFPLTVTSAQKNPTAFYLCASTPALGQGSQPQHFGDGTRLSIL.

The chain is built from TRBV19 and TRBJ1-5; 10 bases fit TRBD1. With 7 bases clipped from V and 5 bases from J, the junction kept 8 bases outside the gene matches. The CDR3 is 15 residues long. CDR1 is LNHDA, CDR2 SQIVND, per germline (reference sequence). This chain's CDR3 is CASTTTGGRYQPQHF. CDR3 sequence (DNA): TGTGCCAGTACCACGACAGGGGGCAGGTATCAGCCCCAGCATTTT.

The chain links TRBV2 to TRBJ1-2; D is possibly TRBD1 (5 bases). CDR3 length: 15 residues. CDR1 and CDR2 from the germline V gene are SNHLY and FYNNEI. V gave up 7 bases and J gave up 4 bases, with 19 bases separating them. CDR3 amino acids: CASNSPGKSRYGYTF. In nucleotides, the CDR3 is TGTGCCAGCAATAGTCCAGGGAAGTCTCGCTATGGCTACACCTTC.

The gene calls are TRBV5-5 and TRBJ1-4; D gene uncertain. This CDR3 comprises 15 residues. The germline V gene has CDR1 SGHKS and CDR2 YYEKEE (reference sequence). V was trimmed by 0 bases and J by 0 bases, leaving 6 bases between them. Here the CDR3 reads CASSLVAATNEKLFF. CDR3 coding DNA: TGTGCCAGCAGCTTGGTAGCGGCAACTAATGAAAAACTGTTTTTT.

The rearrangement joins TRBV6-5 to TRBJ1-6; a possible D gene is TRBD1 (5 bases). V gave up 6 bases and J gave up 9 bases, with 18 bases separating them. Germline CDR1 reads MNHEY; CDR2 reads SVGAGI. This CDR3 region has 15 residues. In DNA form, the CDR3 reads TGTGCCAGCAGCTCCGGGGGAATTAGCGGTTCACCCCTCCACTTT. The encoded protein is CASSSGGISGSPLHF.

The chain couples TRBV18 to TRBJ1-1, with a weak D call TRBD1 (5 bases). The V gene lost 6 bases and the J gene lost 1 base, with 9 bases spanning the gap. Germline CDR1 KGHSH, CDR2 LQKENI. The CDR3 has 13 amino acids. The CDR3 nucleotides read TGTGCCAGCTCCTTCAGGGAGAACACTGAAGCTTTCTTT. This sequence encodes CASSFRENTEAFF.

In this sample, this clone turned up a few times. V is TRBV6-4 and J is TRBJ1-3; 10 positions match TRBD1. Germline values: CDR1 MRHNA, CDR2 SNTAGT. This CDR3 comprises 15 residues. The junction had 4 bases not matched to a gene; V was cut back by 7 bases and J by 1 base. The CDR3 nucleotides are TGTGCCAGCAAGAGACAGGGGGCGTCTGGAAACACCATATATTTT. Its translation is CASKRQGASGNTIYF.

The rearrangement joins TRBV10-3 to TRBJ1-1, with a possible D match to TRBD1 (5 bases). Germline CDR1 is ENHRY and CDR2 is SYGVKD. V was clipped by 10 bases and J by 6 bases, with 12 bases between them. CDR3 length: 11 residues. This chain's CDR3 is CASRARAEAFF. In DNA form, the CDR3 reads TGTGCCAGCAGGGCGCGGGCTGAAGCTTTCTTT.

The genes are TRBV7-9 and TRBJ1-1, with 7 bases fitting TRBD1. CDR3 length: 12 residues. Germline CDR1 reads SEHNR; CDR2 reads FQNEAQ (reference sequence). Germline trimming cut 5 bases from V and 7 bases from J; bases unmatched to any gene: 4. CDR3 nucleotide sequence: TGTGCCAGCAGCCCAGGGGGTGGTGAAGCTTTCTTT. Translated: CASSPGGGEAFF.

The genes are TRBV5-1 and TRBJ2-5, with a weak D call TRBD1 (6 bases). Germline assignment: CDR1 SGHRS and CDR2 YFSETQ. Trimming stripped 6 bases from V and 2 bases from J, with 14 bases between. The CDR3 totals 14 residues. CDR3 sequence: CASNKQTGQETQYF. CDR3 sequence (DNA): TGCGCCAGCAACAAACAGACAGGACAAGAGACCCAGTACTTC.